This T cell receptor (beta chain) was identified during a study of blood T cell repertoires in COVID-19. About the study: The cDNA or gDNA used as material had been derived from T cells, B-cell-depleted T cells, or PBMCs.

This clone has just a few counts. Original processing methods: Cell counts per sample came from amplifying reference gene primers. Sequencing used immunoSEQ multiplex PCR; TCRdb keeps in-frame clones, though not all of them. That table furnishes V, J and clone size, whereas the DNA furnished D and trimming. The sample records about 130,000 clones, about 75% being singletons. Germline V lookup: CDR1 MNHEY, CDR2 SVGAGI. The CDR3 has 16 residues. V was trimmed by 6 bases and J by 5 bases, leaving 17 bases between them. The source material was peripheral blood. This sequence joins TRBV6-5 and TRBJ1-6; tentatively, D is TRBD1 (6 bases). The receptor was derived from a man at least 80 years old with acute or convalescent COVID-19. For the CDR3, the DNA is TGTGCCAGCAGCTACGACAGGACGGCTAATAATTCACCCCTCCACTTT. Residues: CASSYDRTANNSPLHF.